The 21 T cell receptor beta chains listed next were all sequenced from one sample in a study of regulatory T cells in long-lasting Graves disease. As to time point: newly diagnosed GD, antithyroid drugs for less than 3 months. Researchers made the TCR library from RNA that was extracted from PBMCs. With iRepertoire HTBI primers and Arm-PCR of CDR3 regions, TCR beta libraries were built. From the multiplex PCR reads, TCRdb called clonotypes with MiXCR, one entry per CDR3 protein. Of about 470,000 distinct CDR3 sequences listed, about 15% were seen once; the top ten hold 16%. This sample was also put to use in a study of T cells in Graves' hyperthyroidism and ophthalmopathy.

The source was peripheral blood mononuclear cells (PBMCs), collected at new diagnosis, from a patient treated with antithyroid drugs. The receptor set was obtained from a woman aged 30 to 39 with Graves disease.

This clonotype was seen ten or more times. The chain employs TRBV12-3 or TRBV12-4 and TRBJ2-7; D remains ambiguous. This CDR3 is built from 13 residues. Between the trimmed V and J ends, which lost 6 bases and 0 bases, there was a span of 9 bases. This CDR3 reads CASRTSSSYEQYF. DNA of the CDR3: TGTGCCAGCAGGACATCGAGCTCCTACGAGCAGTACTTC.

This clonotype was seen more than once but under ten times. This chain joins TRBV7-8 and TRBJ1-1; D uncertain. The CDR3 runs 16 residues. Trimming pared 1 base from V and 2 bases from J, leaving 14 bases between. The V gene's germline CDR1 is SGHVS and CDR2 FQNEAQ. The CDR3 nucleotides are TGTGCCAGCAGCTTAGTTTTTTTTGCCTCAAACACTGAAGCTTTCTTT. It is translated as CASSLVFFASNTEAFF.

This clonotype occurred a few times. The rearrangement links TRBV19 to TRBJ1-1, with D possibly matching TRBD1 (6 bases). Trimming left V 4 bases short and J 4 bases short, with 16 bases between. This CDR3 is built from 15 residues. Germline V gives CDR1 LNHDA, CDR2 SQIVND (reference sequence). The CDR3 spells CASSKLIRGRTEAFF. The CDR3 DNA reads TGTGCCAGTAGTAAATTAATCAGGGGCCGCACTGAAGCTTTCTTT.

This clonotype has a count of ten or more. The J gene is TRBJ2-1, the V gene TRBV29-1; a weak D match, TRBD2 (6 bases). The CDR3 runs to 16 residues. The V and J ends lost 0 bases and 5 bases respectively, with 17 bases between them. Germline lookup yields CDR1 SQVTM and CDR2 ANQGSEA. The CDR3: CSVEDLGGETNNEQFF. The CDR3 bases are TGCAGCGTTGAAGATCTGGGAGGTGAGACTAACAATGAGCAGTTCTTC.

This clonotype was observed at least ten times. The J gene is TRBJ2-1, the V gene TRBV18; 8 nucleotides align to TRBD2. CDR1 and CDR2 from the germline V gene are KGHSH and LQKENI. The CDR3 covers 16 residues. J lost 2 bases, V lost 2 bases, and 5 bases had no gene match. The CDR3 protein is CASSPYPAGAYNEQFF. For the CDR3, the DNA is TGTGCCAGCTCACCATATCCAGCGGGAGCCTACAATGAGCAGTTCTTC.

This clonotype was seen more than once but under ten times. As DNA, the CDR3 is TGCAGTGCTAGAGATAGGCCGTCTGCTAATGAAAAACTGTTTTTT. Translated, it gives CSARDRPSANEKLFF. The rearrangement uses TRBV20-1 and TRBJ1-4, with no clear D. CDR1 DFQATT and CDR2 SNEGSKA come from the germline V gene (reference sequence). V lost 0 bases and J lost 3, with 11 bases in between. There are 15 residues in the CDR3.

The sample holds many counts of this clonotype. Here the CDR3 reads CAISEALAGQGAYEQYF. In DNA, the CDR3 is TGTGCCATCAGTGAGGCTTTGGCGGGACAGGGTGCCTACGAGCAGTACTTC. This sequence joins TRBV10-3 and TRBJ2-7, with TRBD1 identical over 9 bases. The CDR3 is made up of 17 amino acids. Germline V gives CDR1 ENHRY, CDR2 SYGVKD. The J segment lost 2 bases and the V segment lost 2 bases, leaving 10 bases of the junction unmatched.

Concerning this clonotype itself: One base away lies a much larger clone, so this may be a sequencing read error. The rearrangement uses TRBV6-1 and TRBJ1-2; unclear D gene. The germline V gene encodes CDR1 MNHNS and CDR2 SASEGT. CDR3 length equals 18 residues. Trimming cost V 1 base and J 4 bases, with 22 bases left between them. In DNA, the CDR3 is TGTGCCAGCAGTGAAGTCCGGAATTGGGAGCTGGACCTCTATGGCTACACCTTC. This sequence encodes CASSEVRNWELDLYGYTF.

The genes are TRBV20-1 and TRBJ1-2; tentatively, D is TRBD1 (5 bases). Deletions cut 3 bases from V and 3 bases from J, with 11 bases between. This CDR3 region has 13 residues. Germline loops: CDR1 DFQATT, CDR2 SNEGSKA (reference sequence). CDR3 loop: CSASPQGDYGYTF. The CDR3 DNA reads TGCAGTGCTAGTCCCCAGGGAGACTATGGCTACACCTTC.

In this sample, this clonotype turned up many times. The gene calls are TRBV30 and TRBJ2-1, with D maybe TRBD1 (5 bases). V lost 0 bases and J lost 3, with 6 bases in between. The CDR3 spans 13 residues. Germline CDR1 GTSNPN, CDR2 SVGIG (reference sequence). CDR3: CAWSVGDYNEQFF. CDR3 nucleotide sequence: TGTGCCTGGAGTGTAGGGGACTACAATGAGCAGTTCTTC.

About this clonotype itself: A much larger clone is a single base away; this may be a read error. The DNA of the CDR3 is TGTGCCAGCAGCTTTGACGCTCCCGAGCAGTACTTC. It encodes CASSFDAPEQYF. The chain has TRBV7-3 and TRBJ2-7; the D is unclear. This CDR3 comprises 12 residues. Trimming took off 3 bases at V and 6 bases at J, with 9 bases between the two ends. CDR1 is SGHTA, CDR2 FQGTGA, per germline.

This clonotype was counted once. CDR3 in amino acids: CASSQGGKSQETQYF. The DNA for the CDR3 is TGCGCCAGCAGCCAAGGGGGGAAGAGCCAAGAGACCCAGTACTTC. The V and J genes are TRBV4-1 and TRBJ2-5, with D tentatively TRBD1 or TRBD2 (5 bases each). The ends were cut back, 1 base at V and 1 base at J, with 10 bases in the middle. The CDR3 spans 15 residues. Germline V lookup: CDR1 MGHRA, CDR2 YSYEKL.

This clonotype was counted only a few times. CDR3 sequence (DNA): TGTGCCAGCAGTTTTTCAAGGACAGGGGGGCCCTCAAACATTCAGTACTTC. Translated: CASSFSRTGGPSNIQYF. V usage is TRBV28 and J usage is TRBJ2-4, with TRBD1 matching 10 bases. The ends lost 3 bases at V and 6 bases at J; junction bases unmatched: 11. This CDR3 spans 17 amino acids. In germline, CDR1 is MDHEN, CDR2 SYDVKM.

The genes are TRBV3-1 and TRBJ2-5; D may be TRBD1 or TRBD2 (5 bases each). The CDR3 runs to 13 residues. Germline CDR1 and CDR2: LGHDT and YNNKEL (reference sequence). Trimming pared 2 bases from V and 3 bases from J, leaving 7 bases between. The CDR3 protein is CASSQRGKETQYF. For the CDR3, the DNA is TGTGCCAGCAGCCAACGGGGCAAAGAGACCCAGTACTTC.

This clonotype has ten or more counts. V and J are TRBV7-2 and TRBJ2-1, with TRBD1 matching 9 bases. Unmatched junction bases numbered 6, after V lost 3 bases and J lost 3 bases. Germline CDR1 and CDR2: SGHTA and FQGNSA. This CDR3 comprises 16 residues. CDR3 coding DNA: TGTGCCAGCAGCTTCGACCGGGACAGGGACTACAATGAGCAGTTCTTC. It encodes CASSFDRDRDYNEQFF.

The chain links TRBV18 to TRBJ1-2; D not resolved. CDR3 length: 13 residues. CDR1 KGHSH and CDR2 LQKENI come from the germline V gene. Trimming shortened V by 3 bases and J by 4 bases, and 9 bases separated the two germline ends. As DNA, the CDR3 is TGTGCCAGCTCACCGGGGAAATCCTATGGCTACACCTTC. It is translated as CASSPGKSYGYTF.

This clonotype was detected a few times. The rearrangement joins TRBV5-4 to TRBJ2-2; 8 nucleotides match TRBD2. The CDR3 extends over 15 amino acids. Germline assignment: CDR1 SGHNT and CDR2 YYREEE (reference sequence). V lost 1 base and J lost 6; bases outside the gene matches: 5. CDR3 nucleotide sequence: TGTGCCAGCAGCTTGTACGGGAGGGCCCCCGGGGAGCTGTTTTTT. It translates to CASSLYGRAPGELFF.

This clonotype was seen ten or more times. CDR3 amino acids: CAWGRDRNQPQHF. The CDR3 nucleotides read TGTGCCTGGGGCCGGGACCGCAATCAGCCCCAGCATTTT. The chain couples TRBV30 to TRBJ1-5, with D possibly matching TRBD1 (5 bases). Looked up from germline, CDR1 is GTSNPN and CDR2 is SVGIG (reference sequence). Trimming stripped 5 bases from V and 2 bases from J, with 10 bases between. The CDR3 extends over 13 amino acids.

This clonotype occurred many times. The chain combines TRBV28 with TRBJ2-7, with TRBD1 matching over 10 bases. Germline CDR1 and CDR2: MDHEN and SYDVKM. Trimming at V came to 5 bases and at J to 2 bases, leaving 9 bases not matched to a gene. This CDR3 has 16 amino acids. CDR3 nucleotides: TGTGCCAGCAGTCTCGAACCGGGACAGGGGACCTACGAGCAGTACTTC. It yields the protein CASSLEPGQGTYEQYF.

Worth noting for this clonotype: Possible read error: a much larger clone is one base away. The rearrangement joins TRBV12-3 or TRBV12-4 to TRBJ2-5; 11 bases fit TRBD2. With 9 bases clipped from V and 2 bases from J, the junction kept 11 bases outside the gene matches. The CDR3 consists of 16 residues. As DNA, the CDR3 is TGTGCCAGAACGGGACTAGCGGAGGTCAGACAAGAGACCCAGTACTTC. Protein: CARTGLAEVRQETQYF.

Many counts were recorded for this clonotype. The chain combines TRBV2 with TRBJ2-7, with D possibly being TRBD1 (6 bases). Germline V lookup: CDR1 SNHLY, CDR2 FYNNEI. V lost 7 bases and J 3 bases, leaving 16 bases between the germline ends. The CDR3 covers 14 residues. The CDR3 reads CASNLLGQVYEQYF. CDR3 DNA sequence: TGTGCCAGCAACCTTCTGGGACAAGTCTACGAGCAGTACTTC. The variable domain in full, with the rest retrieved from reference TRBV2 and TRBJ2-7, is EPEVTQTPSHQVTQMGQEVILRCVPISNHLYFYWYRQILGQKVEFLVSFYNNEISEKSEIFDDQFSVERPDGSNFTLKIRSTKLEDSAMYFCASNLLGQVYEQYFGPGTRLTVT.